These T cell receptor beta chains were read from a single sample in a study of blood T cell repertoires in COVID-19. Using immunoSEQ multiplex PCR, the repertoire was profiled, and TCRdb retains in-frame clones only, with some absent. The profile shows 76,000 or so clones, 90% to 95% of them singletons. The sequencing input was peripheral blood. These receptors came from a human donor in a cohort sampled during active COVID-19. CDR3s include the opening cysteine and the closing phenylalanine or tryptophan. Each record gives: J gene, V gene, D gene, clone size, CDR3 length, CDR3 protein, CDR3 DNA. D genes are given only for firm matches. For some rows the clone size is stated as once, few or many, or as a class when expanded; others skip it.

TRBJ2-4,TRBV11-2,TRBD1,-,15,CASTRPGTDENIQYF,TGTGCCAGCACACGGCCCGGGACAGATGAAAACATTCAGTACTTC
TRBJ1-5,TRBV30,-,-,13,CAWAGGGNQPQHF,TGTGCCTGGGCGGGGGGTGGCAATCAGCCCCAGCATTTT
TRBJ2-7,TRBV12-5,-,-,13,CASGFEGTYEQYF,TGTGCTAGTGGTTTCGAGGGAACCTACGAGCAGTACTTC
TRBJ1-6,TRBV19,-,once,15,CASSIGWQGGSPLHF,TGTGCCAGTAGTATCGGGTGGCAGGGCGGTTCACCCCTCCACTTT
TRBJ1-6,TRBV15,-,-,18,CATSSLQFRGQNNSPLHF,TGTGCCACCAGCAGCCTCCAGTTTAGGGGCCAGAACAATTCACCCCTCCACTTT
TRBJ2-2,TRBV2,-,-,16,CASNGPGTSNTGELFF,TGTGCCAGCAATGGACCTGGGACATCGAACACCGGGGAGCTGTTTTTT
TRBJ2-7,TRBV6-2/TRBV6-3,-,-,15,CASSYPTDGGYEQYF,TGTGCCAGCAGTTACCCGACTGACGGGGGTTACGAGCAGTACTTC
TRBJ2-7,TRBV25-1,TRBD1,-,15,CASSEPGQGLYEQYF,TGTGCCAGCAGTGAACCGGGACAGGGTCTCTACGAGCAGTACTTC
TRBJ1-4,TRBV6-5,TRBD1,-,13,CASTGGKGEKLFF,TGTGCCAGCACAGGGGGAAAGGGTGAAAAACTGTTTTTT
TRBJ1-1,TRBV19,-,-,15,CASSMGTGKNTEAFF,TGTGCCAGTAGTATGGGTACGGGTAAGAACACTGAAGCTTTCTTT
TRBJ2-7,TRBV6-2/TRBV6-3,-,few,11,CASSSYYEQYF,TGTGCCAGCAGTTCGTACTACGAGCAGTACTTC
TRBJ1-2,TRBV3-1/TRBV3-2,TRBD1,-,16,CASSSTGGTSNYGYTF,TGTGCCAGCAGCTCGACAGGGGGAACTTCTAACTATGGCTACACCTTC
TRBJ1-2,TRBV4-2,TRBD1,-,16,CASSQQGQQPNYGYTF,TGTGCCAGCAGCCAACAGGGACAGCAACCTAACTATGGCTACACCTTC
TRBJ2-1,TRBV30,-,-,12,CAWSSTYNEQFF,TGTGCCTGGAGTTCTACCTACAATGAGCAGTTCTTC
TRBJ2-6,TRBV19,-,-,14,CASSIQAGANVLTF,TGTGCCAGTAGTATCCAGGCTGGGGCCAACGTCCTGACTTTC
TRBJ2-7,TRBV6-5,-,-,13,CASSTPRSYEQYF,TGTGCCAGCAGCACCCCTCGGTCATACGAGCAGTACTTC
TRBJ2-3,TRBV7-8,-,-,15,CASSLVLRGTDTQYF,TGTGCCAGCAGCTTAGTATTGAGGGGCACAGATACGCAGTATTTT
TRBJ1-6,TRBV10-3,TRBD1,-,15,CAISDGTGGTSPLHF,TGTGCCATCAGTGACGGGACAGGGGGGACTTCACCCCTCCACTTT
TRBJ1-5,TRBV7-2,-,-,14,CASSLVQGSQPQHF,TGTGCCAGCAGCTTGGTCCAGGGGAGCCAGCCCCAGCATTTT
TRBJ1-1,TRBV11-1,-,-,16,CASSLVGRGLHTEAFF,TGTGCCAGCAGCTTAGTAGGACGGGGGTTGCACACTGAAGCTTTCTTT
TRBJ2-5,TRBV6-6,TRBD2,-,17,CASSPPGLAIPTGTQYF,TGTGCCAGCAGTCCACCGGGACTAGCGATTCCCACAGGGACCCAGTACTTC
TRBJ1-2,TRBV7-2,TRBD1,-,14,CASSIDRANYGYTF,TGTGCCAGCAGCATCGACAGGGCTAACTATGGCTACACCTTC
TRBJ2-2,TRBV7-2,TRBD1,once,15,CASSGRQGAAGELFF,TGTGCCAGCAGCGGGCGACAGGGGGCGGCCGGGGAGCTGTTTTTT
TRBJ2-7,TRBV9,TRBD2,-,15,CASSASGTSDNEQYF,TGTGCCAGCAGCGCGTCCGGGACTAGCGACAACGAGCAGTACTTC